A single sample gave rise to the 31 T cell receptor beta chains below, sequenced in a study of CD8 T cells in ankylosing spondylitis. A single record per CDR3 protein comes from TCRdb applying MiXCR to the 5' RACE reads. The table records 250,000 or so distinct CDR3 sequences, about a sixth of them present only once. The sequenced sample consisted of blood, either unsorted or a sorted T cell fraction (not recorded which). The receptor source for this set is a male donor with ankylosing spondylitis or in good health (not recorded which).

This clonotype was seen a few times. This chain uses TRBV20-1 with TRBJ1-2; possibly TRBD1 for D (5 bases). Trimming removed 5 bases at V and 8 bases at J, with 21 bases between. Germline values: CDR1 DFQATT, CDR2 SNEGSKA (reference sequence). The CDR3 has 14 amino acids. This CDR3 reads CSASADKLRYGYTF. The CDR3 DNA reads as TGCAGTGCTTCCGCGGACAAGTTGCGGTACGGCTACACCTTC.

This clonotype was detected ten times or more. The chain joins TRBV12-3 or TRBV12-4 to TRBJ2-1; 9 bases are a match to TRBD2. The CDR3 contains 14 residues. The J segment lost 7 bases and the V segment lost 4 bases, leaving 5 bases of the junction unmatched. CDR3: CASSSGTSINEQFF. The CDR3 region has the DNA TGTGCCAGCAGTTCCGGGACTAGCATAAATGAGCAGTTCTTC.

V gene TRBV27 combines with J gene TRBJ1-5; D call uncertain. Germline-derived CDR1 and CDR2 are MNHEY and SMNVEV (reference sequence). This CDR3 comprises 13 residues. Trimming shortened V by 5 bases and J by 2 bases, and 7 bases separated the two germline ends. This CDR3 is CASSTTGNQPQHF. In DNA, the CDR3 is TGTGCCAGCAGTACTACAGGCAATCAGCCCCAGCATTTT.

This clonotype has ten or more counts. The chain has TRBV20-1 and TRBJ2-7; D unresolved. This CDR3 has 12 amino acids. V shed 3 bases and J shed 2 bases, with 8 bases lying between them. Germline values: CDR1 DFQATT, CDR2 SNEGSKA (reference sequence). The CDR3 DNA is TGCAGTGCTAGTTGGTTAACCTACGAGCAGTACTTC. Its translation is CSASWLTYEQYF.

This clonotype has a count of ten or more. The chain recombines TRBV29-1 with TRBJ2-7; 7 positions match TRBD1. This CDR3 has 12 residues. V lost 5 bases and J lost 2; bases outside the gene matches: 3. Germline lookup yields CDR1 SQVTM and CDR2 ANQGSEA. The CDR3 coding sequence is TGCAGCGTTATGACAGGGACCTACGAGCAGTACTTC. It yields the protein CSVMTGTYEQYF.

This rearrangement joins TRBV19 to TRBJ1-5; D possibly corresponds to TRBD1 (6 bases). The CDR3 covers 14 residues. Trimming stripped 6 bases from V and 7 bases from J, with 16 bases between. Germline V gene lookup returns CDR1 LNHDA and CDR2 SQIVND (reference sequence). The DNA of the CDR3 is TGTGCCAGTAGCCTATGGGGGCAAGGGCAGCCCCAGCATTTT. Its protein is CASSLWGQGQPQHF.

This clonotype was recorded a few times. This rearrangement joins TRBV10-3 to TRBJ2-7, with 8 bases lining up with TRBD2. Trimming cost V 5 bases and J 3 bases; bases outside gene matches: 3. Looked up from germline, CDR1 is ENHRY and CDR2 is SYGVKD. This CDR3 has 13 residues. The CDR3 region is CAISPGTSYEQYF. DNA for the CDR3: TGTGCCATCAGTCCCGGGACTAGCTACGAGCAGTACTTC.

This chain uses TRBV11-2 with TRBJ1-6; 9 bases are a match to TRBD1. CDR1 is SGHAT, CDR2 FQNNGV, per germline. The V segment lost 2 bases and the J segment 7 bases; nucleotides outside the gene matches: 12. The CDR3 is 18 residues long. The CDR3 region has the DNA TGTGCCAGCAGCTTATTTTGGGGCGTTGGGACAGGGAATTCACCCCTCCACTTT. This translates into CASSLFWGVGTGNSPLHF.

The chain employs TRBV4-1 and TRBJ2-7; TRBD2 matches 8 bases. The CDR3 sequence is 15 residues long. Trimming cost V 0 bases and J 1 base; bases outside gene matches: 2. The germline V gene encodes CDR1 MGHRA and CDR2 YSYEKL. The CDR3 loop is CASSQEKRESYEQYF. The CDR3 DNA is TGCGCCAGCAGCCAAGAGAAGCGGGAGTCCTACGAGCAGTACTTC.

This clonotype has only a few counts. The chain's CDR3 is CASSEAPGGPGELFF. Written as DNA, the CDR3 is TGTGCCAGCAGTGAAGCTCCTGGAGGGCCCGGGGAGCTGTTTTTT. The chain is built from TRBV6-1 and TRBJ2-2; D is possibly TRBD2 (6 bases). The CDR3 covers 15 residues. Germline assignment: CDR1 MNHNS and CDR2 SASEGT. V dropped 0 bases and J dropped 6 bases, with 11 bases sitting between them.

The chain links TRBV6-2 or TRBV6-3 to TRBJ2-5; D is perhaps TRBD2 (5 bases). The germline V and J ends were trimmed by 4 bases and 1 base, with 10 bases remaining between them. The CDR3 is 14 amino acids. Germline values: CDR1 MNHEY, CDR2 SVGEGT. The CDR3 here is CASSLQAAQETQYF. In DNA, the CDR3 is TGTGCCAGCAGTTTGCAAGCGGCCCAAGAGACCCAGTACTTC.

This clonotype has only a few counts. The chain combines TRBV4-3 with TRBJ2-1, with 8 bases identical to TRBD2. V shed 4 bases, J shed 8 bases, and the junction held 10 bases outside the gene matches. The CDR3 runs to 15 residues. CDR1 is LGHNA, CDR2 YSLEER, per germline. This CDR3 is CASSPGNAGGYEQFF. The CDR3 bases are TGCGCCAGCAGCCCCGGTAATGCGGGGGGCTATGAGCAGTTCTTC.

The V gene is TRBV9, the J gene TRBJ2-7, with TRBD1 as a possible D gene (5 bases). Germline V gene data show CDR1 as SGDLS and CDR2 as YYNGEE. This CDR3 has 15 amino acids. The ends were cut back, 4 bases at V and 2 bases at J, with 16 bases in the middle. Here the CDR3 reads CASSPKRDSPYEQYF. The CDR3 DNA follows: TGTGCCAGCAGCCCTAAACGAGACAGTCCCTACGAGCAGTACTTC.

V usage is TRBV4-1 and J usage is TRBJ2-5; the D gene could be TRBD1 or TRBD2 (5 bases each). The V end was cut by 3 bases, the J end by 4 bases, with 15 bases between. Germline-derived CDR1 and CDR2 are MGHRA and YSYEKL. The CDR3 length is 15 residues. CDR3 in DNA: TGCGCCAGCAGCCAGCTGGGACCCGCTGGAGAGACCCAGTACTTC. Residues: CASSQLGPAGETQYF.

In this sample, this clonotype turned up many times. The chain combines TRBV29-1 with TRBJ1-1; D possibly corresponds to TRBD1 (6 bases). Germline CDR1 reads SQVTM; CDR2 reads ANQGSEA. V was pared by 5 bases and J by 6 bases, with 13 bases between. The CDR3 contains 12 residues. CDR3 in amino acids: CSVMDRTPEAFF. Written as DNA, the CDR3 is TGCAGCGTTATGGACAGAACTCCTGAAGCTTTCTTT.

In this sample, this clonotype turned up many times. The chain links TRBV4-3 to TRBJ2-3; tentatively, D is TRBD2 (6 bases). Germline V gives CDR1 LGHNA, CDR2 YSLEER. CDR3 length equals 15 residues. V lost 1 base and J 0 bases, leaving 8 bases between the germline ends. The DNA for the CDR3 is TGCGCCAGCAGCCAAGGTAGCGGAAGCACAGATACGCAGTATTTT. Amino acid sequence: CASSQGSGSTDTQYF.

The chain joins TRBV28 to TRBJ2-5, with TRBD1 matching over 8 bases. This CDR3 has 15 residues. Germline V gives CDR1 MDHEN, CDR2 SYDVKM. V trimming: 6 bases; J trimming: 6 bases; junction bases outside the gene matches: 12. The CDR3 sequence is CASRETGTGRQTQYF. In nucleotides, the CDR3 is TGTGCCAGCAGGGAAACCGGGACAGGCCGTCAGACCCAGTACTTC.

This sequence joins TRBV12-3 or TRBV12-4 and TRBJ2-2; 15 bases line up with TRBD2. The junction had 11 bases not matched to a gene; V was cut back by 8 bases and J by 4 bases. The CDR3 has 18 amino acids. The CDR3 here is CASRPGLAGGTATGELFF. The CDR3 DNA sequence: TGTGCCAGCCGGCCGGGACTAGCGGGAGGAACGGCCACCGGGGAGCTGTTTTTT.

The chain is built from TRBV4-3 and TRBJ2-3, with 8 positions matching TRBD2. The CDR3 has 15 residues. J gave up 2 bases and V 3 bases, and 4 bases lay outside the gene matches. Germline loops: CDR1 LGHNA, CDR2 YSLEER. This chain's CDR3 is CASSHTGGPTDTQYF. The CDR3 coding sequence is TGCGCCAGCAGCCACACGGGAGGGCCCACAGATACGCAGTATTTT.

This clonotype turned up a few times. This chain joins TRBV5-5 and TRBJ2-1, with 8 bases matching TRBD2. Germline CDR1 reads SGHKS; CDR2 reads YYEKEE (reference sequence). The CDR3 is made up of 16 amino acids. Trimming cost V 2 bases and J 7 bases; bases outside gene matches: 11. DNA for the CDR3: TGTGCCAGCAGCTTACTTGGACTAGCAGTAGGTAATGAGCAGTTCTTC. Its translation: CASSLLGLAVGNEQFF.

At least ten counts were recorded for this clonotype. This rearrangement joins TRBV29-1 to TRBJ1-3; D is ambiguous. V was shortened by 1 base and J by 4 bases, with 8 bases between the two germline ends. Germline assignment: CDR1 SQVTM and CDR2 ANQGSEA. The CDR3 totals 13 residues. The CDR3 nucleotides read TGCAGCGTTGAAGGGGCTCTCGGAAACACCATATATTTT. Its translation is CSVEGALGNTIYF.

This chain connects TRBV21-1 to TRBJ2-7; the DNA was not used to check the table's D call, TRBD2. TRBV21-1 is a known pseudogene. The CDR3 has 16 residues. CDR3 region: CASSKAGSGPEGEQYF. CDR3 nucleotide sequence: TGTGCCAGCAGCAAAGCCGGGTCGGGCCCCGAGGGGGAGCAGTACTTC.

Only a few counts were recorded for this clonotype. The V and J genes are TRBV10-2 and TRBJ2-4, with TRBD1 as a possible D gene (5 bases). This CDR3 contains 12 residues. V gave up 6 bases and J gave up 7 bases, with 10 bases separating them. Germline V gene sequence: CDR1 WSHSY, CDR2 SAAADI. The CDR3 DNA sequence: TGCGCCAGCAGCGCAGGGTCCAACATTCAGTACTTC. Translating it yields CASSAGSNIQYF.

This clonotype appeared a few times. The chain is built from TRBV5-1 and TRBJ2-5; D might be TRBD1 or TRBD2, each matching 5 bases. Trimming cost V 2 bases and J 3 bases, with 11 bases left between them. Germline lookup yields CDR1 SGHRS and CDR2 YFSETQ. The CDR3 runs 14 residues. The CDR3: CASSFRDPKETQYF. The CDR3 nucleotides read TGCGCCAGCAGCTTCCGGGACCCTAAAGAGACCCAGTACTTC. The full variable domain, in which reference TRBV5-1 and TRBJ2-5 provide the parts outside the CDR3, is KAGVTQTPRYLIKTRGQQVTLSCSPISGHRSVSWYQQTPGQGLQFLFEYFSETQRNKGNFPGRFSGRQFSNSRSEMNVSTLELGDSALYLCASSFRDPKETQYFGPGTRLLVL.

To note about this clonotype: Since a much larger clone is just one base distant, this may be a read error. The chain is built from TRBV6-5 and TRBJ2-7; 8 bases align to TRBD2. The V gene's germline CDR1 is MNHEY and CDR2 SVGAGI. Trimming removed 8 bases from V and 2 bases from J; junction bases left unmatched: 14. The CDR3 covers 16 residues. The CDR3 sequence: CASCIPAGVATYEQYF. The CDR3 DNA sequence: TGTGCCAGCTGTATACCAGCGGGAGTCGCCACCTACGAGCAGTACTTC.

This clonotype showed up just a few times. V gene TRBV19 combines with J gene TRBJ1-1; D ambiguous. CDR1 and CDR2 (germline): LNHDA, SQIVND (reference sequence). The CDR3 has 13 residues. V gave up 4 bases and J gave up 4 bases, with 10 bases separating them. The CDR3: CASSNPTFTEAFF. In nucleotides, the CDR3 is TGTGCCAGTAGTAACCCGACCTTCACTGAAGCTTTCTTT.

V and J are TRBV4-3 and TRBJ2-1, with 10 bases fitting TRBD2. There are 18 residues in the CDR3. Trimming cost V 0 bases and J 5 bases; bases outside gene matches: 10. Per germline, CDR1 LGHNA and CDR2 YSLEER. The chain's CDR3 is CASSQDGPAGGPHNEQFF. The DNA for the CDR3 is TGCGCCAGCAGCCAAGACGGTCCAGCGGGAGGGCCTCACAATGAGCAGTTCTTC.

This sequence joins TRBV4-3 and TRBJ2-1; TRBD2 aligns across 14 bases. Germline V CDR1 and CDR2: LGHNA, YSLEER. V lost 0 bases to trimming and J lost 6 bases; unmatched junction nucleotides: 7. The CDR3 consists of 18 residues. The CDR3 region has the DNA TGCGCCAGCAGCCAAGATGAAACGGGACTAGCGGGAGTCAATGAGCAGTTCTTC. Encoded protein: CASSQDETGLAGVNEQFF.

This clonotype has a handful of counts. CDR3 in DNA: TGTGCCAGCAGCTCAGCGGGAACTGAAGCTTTCTTT. It is translated as CASSSAGTEAFF. The chain joins TRBV7-9 to TRBJ1-1; no definite D call. The ends were cut back, 4 bases at V and 5 bases at J, with 8 bases in the middle. Looked up from germline, CDR1 is SEHNR and CDR2 is FQNEAQ (reference sequence). The CDR3 sequence is 12 residues long.

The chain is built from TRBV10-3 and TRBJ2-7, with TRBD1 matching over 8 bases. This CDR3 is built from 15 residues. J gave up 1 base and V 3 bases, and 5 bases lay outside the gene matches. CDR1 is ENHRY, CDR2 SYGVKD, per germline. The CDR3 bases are TGTGCCATCAGTGACGACAGGGGCATGTCCTACGAGCAGTACTTC. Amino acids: CAISDDRGMSYEQYF.

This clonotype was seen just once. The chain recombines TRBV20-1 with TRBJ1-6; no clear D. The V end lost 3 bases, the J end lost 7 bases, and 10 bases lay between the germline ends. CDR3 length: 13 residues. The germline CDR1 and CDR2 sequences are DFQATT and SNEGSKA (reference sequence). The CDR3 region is CSASTHENSPLHF. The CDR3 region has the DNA TGCAGTGCTAGTACTCATGAGAATTCACCCCTCCACTTT.